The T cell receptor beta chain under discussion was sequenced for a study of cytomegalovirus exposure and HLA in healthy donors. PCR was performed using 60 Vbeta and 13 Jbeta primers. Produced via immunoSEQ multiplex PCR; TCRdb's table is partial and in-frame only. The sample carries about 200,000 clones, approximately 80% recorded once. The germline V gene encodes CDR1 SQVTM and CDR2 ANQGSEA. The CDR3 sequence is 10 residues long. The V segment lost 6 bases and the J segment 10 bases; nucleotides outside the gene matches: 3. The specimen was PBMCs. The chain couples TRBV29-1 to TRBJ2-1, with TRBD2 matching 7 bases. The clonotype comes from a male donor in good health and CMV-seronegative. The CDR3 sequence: CSVNGGEQFF. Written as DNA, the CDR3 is TGCAGCGTGAACGGGGGGGAGCAGTTCTTC.